This TCR beta chain was identified during a study of shared clonotypes between healthy human individuals. The wider study: Participating donors consisted of a couple of women and a few men aged 18 to 49.

Trimming removed 4 bases from V and 5 bases from J; junction bases left unmatched: 2. The CDR3 runs to 13 residues. Per the germline V gene, CDR1 is PRHDT and CDR2 is FYEKMQ (reference sequence). Replicate PCRs from sorted subsets contained roughly 220 ng DNA, which is around 30,000 T cell genomes. Libraries were prepared by immunoSEQ multiplex PCR; TCRdb keeps only in-frame clonotypes and omits some of them. The table has 560,000 or so clones, roughly 96% seen once. Naive-designated CD8 cells lacked CD45RO, were positively enriched for CCR7, and omitted terminally differentiated effector memory CD45RA+ cells. The study drew its donors from healthy HIV-negative adults without recent acute infections or vaccinations.

This sequence originates from a woman aged 25 to 45 in good health. This chain links TRBV13 with TRBJ1-5, with 7 positions matching TRBD1. Sequenced sample: naive CD8+ T cells sorted from blood. The chain's CDR3 is CASSSTGDQPQHF. Written as DNA, the CDR3 is TGTGCCAGCAGCTCTACAGGGGATCAGCCCCAGCATTTT.